The 14 T cell receptor beta chains in this list originate from one sample, sequenced in a study of T cell responses to AZD1222 COVID-19 vaccine. The data were produced by immunoSEQ multiplex PCR, yet TCRdb's version contains in-frame clones alone and is incomplete. The profile covers 110,000 or so clones, with about 80% appearing a single time and about 5% taken by the ten largest. The specimen comprised peripheral blood, sampled on day 0 of AZD1222 vaccination. These receptors came from an adult in good health.

The chain recombines TRBV7-2 with TRBJ1-5, with D perhaps TRBD1 (5 bases). The V and J ends lost 1 base and 1 base respectively, with 8 bases between them. CDR1 SGHTA and CDR2 FQGNSA come from the germline V gene. CDR3 size: 15 residues. The CDR3, as DNA: TGTGCCAGCAGCTTAGACGGGGGAAGCAATCAGCCCCAGCATTTT. Translated, it gives CASSLDGGSNQPQHF.

This chain joins TRBV7-9 and TRBJ1-2; TRBD1 agrees at 7 bases. V dropped 3 bases and J dropped 13; count of bases not matched to a gene: 11. The CDR3 totals 13 residues. CDR1 SEHNR and CDR2 FQNEAQ come from the germline V gene (reference sequence). CDR3 DNA sequence: TGTGCCAGCAGCTTGGACAGGTGGGACTCTTGCACCTTC. Translated: CASSLDRWDSCTF. The full variable domain, with the rest looked up from reference TRBV7-9 and TRBJ1-2, is DTGVSQNPRHKITKRGQNVTFRCDPISEHNRLYWYRQTLGQGPEFLTYFQNEAQLEKSRLLSDRFSAERPKGSFSTLEIQRTEQGDSAMYLCASSLDRWDSCTFGSGTRLTVV.

A word on this clone: This CDR3 is also generated by other DNA sequences in the sample. The CDR3 sequence is CASSLASGANVLTF. Here the CDR3 DNA reads TGTGCCAGCAGCTTAGCCTCTGGGGCCAACGTCCTGACTTTC. The gene calls are TRBV7-2 and TRBJ2-6; the D is unclear. Germline V gene lookup returns CDR1 SGHTA and CDR2 FQGNSA. Trimming removed 0 bases at V and 0 bases at J, with 0 bases between. This CDR3 spans 14 amino acids. Looking up the rest from reference TRBV7-2 and TRBJ2-6 gives the full variable domain: GAGVSQSPSNKVTEKGKDVELRCDPISGHTALYWYRQSLGQGLEFLIYFQGNSAPDKSGLPSDRFSAERTGGSVSTLTIQRTQQEDSAVYLCASSLASGANVLTFGAGSRLTVL.

The chain uses TRBV11-3 and TRBJ1-1; TRBD1 is a possible D gene (5 bases). V lost 0 bases to trimming and J lost 9 bases, with 11 bases between them. Germline V gene data show CDR1 as SGHNT and CDR2 as YENEEA. The CDR3 is 13 amino acids. Here the CDR3 reads CASSLDSGQKAFF. Written as DNA, the CDR3 is TGTGCCAGCAGCTTAGACTCAGGACAAAAAGCTTTCTTT.

J is TRBJ2-3 and V is TRBV10-1; 9 bases map to TRBD1. Losses at the gene ends were 6 bases for V and 8 bases for J; bases not matched to a gene: 3. The CDR3 has 12 residues. Per germline, CDR1 WNHNN and CDR2 SYGVQD (reference sequence). The CDR3 here is CASSATGGTQYF. The CDR3 DNA reads as TGCGCCAGCAGCGCGACAGGGGGTACGCAGTATTTT.

This clone occurred many times. V is TRBV28 and J is TRBJ2-7; D not resolved. Germline CDR1 MDHEN, CDR2 SYDVKM. V was pared by 6 bases and J by 2 bases, with 11 bases between. The CDR3 loop spans 13 amino acids. The CDR3 DNA is TGTGCCAGCAGGAGGCGGAACCCCTACGAGCAGTACTTC. This gives the protein CASRRRNPYEQYF. The full variable domain, completed using reference TRBV28 and TRBJ2-7, is DVKVTQSSRYLVKRTGEKVFLECVQDMDHENMFWYRQDPGLGLRLIYFSYDVKMKEKGDIPEGYSVSREKKERFSLILESASTNQTSMYLCASRRRNPYEQYFGPGTRLTVT.

This clone came up a few times. The chain couples TRBV19 to TRBJ1-5, with D perhaps matching TRBD1 (5 bases). The CDR3 totals 15 residues. Germline V gene sequence: CDR1 LNHDA, CDR2 SQIVND (reference sequence). Trimming shortened V by 6 bases and J by 0 bases, and 12 bases separated the two germline ends. DNA of the CDR3: TGTGCCAGTAGCTCAGGGATAGCTAGCAATCAGCCCCAGCATTTT. Translation: CASSSGIASNQPQHF.

The chain employs TRBV7-2 and TRBJ1-4, with 7 bases lining up with TRBD1. Germline lookup yields CDR1 SGHTA and CDR2 FQGNSA. This CDR3 spans 15 amino acids. Trimming at V came to 1 base and at J to 6 bases, leaving 5 bases not matched to a gene. The CDR3 coding sequence is TGTGCCAGCAGCTTAGTCCCAGGGGGAGATGAAAAACTGTTTTTT. This encodes CASSLVPGGDEKLFF.

The chain joins TRBV25-1 to TRBJ1-2; TRBD1 agrees at 7 bases. With 4 bases clipped from V and 2 bases from J, the junction kept 7 bases outside the gene matches. Germline V gives CDR1 MGHDK, CDR2 SYGVNS. The CDR3 length is 15 residues. The CDR3 here is CASSAAQGWNYGYTF. In DNA form, the CDR3 reads TGTGCCAGCAGTGCAGCACAGGGGTGGAACTATGGCTACACCTTC.

This chain uses TRBV14 with TRBJ2-1; D tentatively fits TRBD1 or TRBD2 (5 bases each). V gave up 4 bases and J gave up 9 bases, with 13 bases separating them. Germline-derived CDR1 and CDR2 are SGHDN and FVKESK. This CDR3 region has 13 residues. The CDR3 nucleotides are TGTGCCAGCAGCCCAGTACGTGGGGGTGAGCAGTTCTTC. It translates to CASSPVRGGEQFF.

This chain joins TRBV25-1 and TRBJ1-2; D uncertain. This CDR3 comprises 11 residues. Trimming pared 11 bases from V and 8 bases from J, leaving 15 bases between. Per the germline V gene, CDR1 is MGHDK and CDR2 is SYGVNS. The CDR3 region is CAAKTVGGYTF. The CDR3, as DNA: TGTGCCGCCAAAACTGTAGGAGGCTACACCTTC.

This clone was counted a few times. The chain joins TRBV4-3 to TRBJ2-7; D call uncertain. CDR1 and CDR2 from the germline V gene are LGHNA and YSLEER. This CDR3 is 13 amino acids long. Trimming left V 0 bases short and J 3 bases short, with 6 bases between. CDR3: CASSQETYYEQYF. Here the CDR3 DNA reads TGCGCCAGCAGCCAAGAGACCTACTACGAGCAGTACTTC.

Of note for this clone: Germline and junction disagree at one end, which may indicate a read error. The genes are TRBV19 and TRBJ2-7; TRBD1 agrees at 12 bases. CDR1 LNHDA and CDR2 SQIVND come from the germline V gene (reference sequence). The CDR3 is 12 residues long. CDR3 DNA: TGTGCCAGTAGTACCGGGACAGGGGGCTTTAACTTC. Its translation: CASSTGTGGFNF.

This rearrangement joins TRBV11-2 to TRBJ2-2; TRBD1 is a possible D gene (6 bases). This CDR3 region has 16 residues. Per germline, CDR1 SGHAT and CDR2 FQNNGV. Trimming pared 4 bases from V and 0 bases from J, leaving 12 bases between. This CDR3 is CASSSGQHSNTGELFF. The CDR3 bases are TGTGCCAGCAGCTCCGGACAGCATTCGAACACCGGGGAGCTGTTTTTT.